This T cell receptor (beta chain) is from a study of OX40 agonist ivuxolimab in advanced cancers. About the research overall: Patient treatment consisted of intravenous ivuxolimab administration every 2 weeks at 0.01 to 10 mg/kg.

On this clone itself: No antigen is known for it.

TCRdb keeps only in-frame clones here, not all; method: immunoSEQ multiplex PCR. Of more than 12,000 clones in the sample, almost 80% were seen once. V lost 6 bases, J lost 3 bases, and 12 bases lay in between. Germline V gives CDR1 MDHEN, CDR2 SYDVKM. The CDR3 is 13 residues long. Findings of the study overall: Among the lowest peripheral clonal expansion occurred in 0.1-3.0 mg/kg partial responders.

The rearrangement joins TRBV28 to TRBJ2-7, with a weak D call TRBD1 (6 bases). The origin of this receptor is an adult with an advanced solid tumor such as melanoma, head and neck, liver or kidney cancer. The sample consisted of CD4+ or CD8+ T cells sorted from blood, taken in a trial of the OX40 agonist ivuxolimab. This CDR3 is CASSAGTYYEQYF. Written as DNA, the CDR3 is TGTGCCAGCAGCGCAGGGACATACTACGAGCAGTACTTC.